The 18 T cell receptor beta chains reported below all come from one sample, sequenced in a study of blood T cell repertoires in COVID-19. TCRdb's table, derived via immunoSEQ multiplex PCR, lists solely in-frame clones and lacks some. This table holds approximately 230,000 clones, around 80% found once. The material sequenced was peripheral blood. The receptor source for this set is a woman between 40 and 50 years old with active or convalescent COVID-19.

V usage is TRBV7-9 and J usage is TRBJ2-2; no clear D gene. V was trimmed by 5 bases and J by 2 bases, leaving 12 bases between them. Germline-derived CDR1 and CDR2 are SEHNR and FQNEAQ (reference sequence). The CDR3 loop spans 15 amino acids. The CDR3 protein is CASSRLTTNTGELFF. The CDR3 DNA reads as TGTGCCAGCAGCCGCTTGACAACCAACACCGGGGAGCTGTTTTTT.

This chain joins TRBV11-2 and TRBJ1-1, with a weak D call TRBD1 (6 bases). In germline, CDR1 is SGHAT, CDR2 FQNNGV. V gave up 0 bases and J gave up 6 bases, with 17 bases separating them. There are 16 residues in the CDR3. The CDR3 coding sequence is TGTGCCAGCAGCTTAGACATCCCGACAGGAGTCGCTGAAGCTTTCTTT. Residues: CASSLDIPTGVAEAFF.

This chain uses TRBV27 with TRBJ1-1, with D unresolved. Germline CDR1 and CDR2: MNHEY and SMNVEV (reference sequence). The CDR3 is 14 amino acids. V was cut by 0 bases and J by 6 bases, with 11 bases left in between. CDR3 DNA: TGTGCCAGCAGTTTATCCACAGTGTTCTCTGAAGCTTTCTTT. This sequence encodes CASSLSTVFSEAFF.

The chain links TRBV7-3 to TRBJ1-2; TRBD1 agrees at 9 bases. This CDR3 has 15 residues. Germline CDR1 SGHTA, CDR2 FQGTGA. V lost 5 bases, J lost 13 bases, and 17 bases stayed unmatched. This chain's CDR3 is CASSPIPITGQGCTF. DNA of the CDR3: TGTGCCAGCAGCCCTATACCTATTACAGGACAGGGGTGCACCTTC.

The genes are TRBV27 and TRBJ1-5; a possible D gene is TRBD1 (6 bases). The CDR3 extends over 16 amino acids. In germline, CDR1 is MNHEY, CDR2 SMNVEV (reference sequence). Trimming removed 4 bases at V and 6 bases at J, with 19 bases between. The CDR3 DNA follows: TGTGCCAGCAGTTCCCGTCCGAGTGGGGGGGCTCAGCCCCAGCATTTT. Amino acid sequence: CASSSRPSGGAQPQHF.

The CDR3: CASSLRQGSTDTQYF. CDR3 nucleotides: TGCGCCAGCAGCTTGAGGCAGGGTAGCACAGATACGCAGTATTTT. This rearrangement joins TRBV5-1 to TRBJ2-3, with D perhaps matching TRBD1 (5 bases). V dropped 1 base and J dropped 0 bases, with 9 bases sitting between them. This CDR3 is 15 amino acids long. CDR1 and CDR2 (germline): SGHRS, YFSETQ. The full variable domain, rest sourced from reference TRBV5-1 and TRBJ2-3, is KAGVTQTPRYLIKTRGQQVTLSCSPISGHRSVSWYQQTPGQGLQFLFEYFSETQRNKGNFPGRFSGRQFSNSRSEMNVSTLELGDSALYLCASSLRQGSTDTQYFGPGTRLTVL.

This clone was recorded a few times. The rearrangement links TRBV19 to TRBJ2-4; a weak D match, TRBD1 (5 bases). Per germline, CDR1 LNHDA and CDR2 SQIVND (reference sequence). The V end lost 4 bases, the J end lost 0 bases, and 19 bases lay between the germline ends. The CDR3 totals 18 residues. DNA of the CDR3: TGTGCCAGTAGTACTCCCTCAGACAGACCACTAGCCAAAAACATTCAGTACTTC. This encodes CASSTPSDRPLAKNIQYF. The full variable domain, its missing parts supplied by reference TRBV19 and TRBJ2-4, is DGGITQSPKYLFRKEGQNVTLSCEQNLNHDAMYWYRQDPGQGLRLIYYSQIVNDFQKGDIAEGYSVSREKKESFPLTVTSAQKNPTAFYLCASSTPSDRPLAKNIQYFGAGTRLSVL.

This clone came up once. DNA of the CDR3: TGCGCCAGCAGCTTGGAGGGGGCAGGCAATCAGCCCCAGCATTTT. Translated, it gives CASSLEGAGNQPQHF. This chain connects TRBV5-1 to TRBJ1-5, with 7 bases aligning to TRBD1. This CDR3 has 15 residues. The junction had 2 bases not matched to a gene; V was cut back by 0 bases and J by 2 bases. The V gene's germline CDR1 is SGHRS and CDR2 YFSETQ.

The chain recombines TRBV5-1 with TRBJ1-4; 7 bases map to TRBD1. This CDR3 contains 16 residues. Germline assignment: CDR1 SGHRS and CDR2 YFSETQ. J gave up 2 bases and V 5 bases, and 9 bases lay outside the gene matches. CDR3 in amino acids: CASRQGLKLTNEKLFF. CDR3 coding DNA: TGCGCCAGCAGACAGGGGCTGAAGCTGACTAATGAAAAACTGTTTTTT.

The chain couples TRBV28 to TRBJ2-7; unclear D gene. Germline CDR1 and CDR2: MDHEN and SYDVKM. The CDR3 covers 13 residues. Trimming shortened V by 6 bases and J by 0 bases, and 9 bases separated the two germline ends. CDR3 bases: TGTGCCAGCAGCTCAGGTTTCTCCTACGAGCAGTACTTC. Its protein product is CASSSGFSYEQYF.

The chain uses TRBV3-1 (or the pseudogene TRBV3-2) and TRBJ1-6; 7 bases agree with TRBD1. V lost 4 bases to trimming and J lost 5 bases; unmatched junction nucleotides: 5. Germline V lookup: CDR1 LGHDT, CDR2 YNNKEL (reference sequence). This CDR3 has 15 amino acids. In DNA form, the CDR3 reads TGTGCCAGCAGCCCGGGGACAGTAAATAATTCACCCCTCCACTTT. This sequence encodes CASSPGTVNNSPLHF.

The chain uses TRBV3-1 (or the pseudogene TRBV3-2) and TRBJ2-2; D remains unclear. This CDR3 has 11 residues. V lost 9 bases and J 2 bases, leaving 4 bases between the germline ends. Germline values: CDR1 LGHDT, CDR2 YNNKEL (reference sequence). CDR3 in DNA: TGTGCCAGTAGTAACACCGGGGAGCTGTTTTTT. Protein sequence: CASSNTGELFF.

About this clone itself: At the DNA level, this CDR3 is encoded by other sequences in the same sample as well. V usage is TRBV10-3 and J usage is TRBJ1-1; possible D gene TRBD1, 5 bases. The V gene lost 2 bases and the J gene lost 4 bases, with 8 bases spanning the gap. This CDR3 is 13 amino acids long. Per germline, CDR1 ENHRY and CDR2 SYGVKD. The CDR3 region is CAISEMGGTEAFF. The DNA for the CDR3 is TGTGCCATCAGTGAGATGGGGGGCACTGAAGCTTTCTTT.

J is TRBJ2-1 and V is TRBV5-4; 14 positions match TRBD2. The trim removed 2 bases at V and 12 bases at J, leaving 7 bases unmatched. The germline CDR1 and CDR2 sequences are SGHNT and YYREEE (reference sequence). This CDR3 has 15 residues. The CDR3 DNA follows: TGTGCCAGCAGCTTAGGGACTAGCGGGGGCCCCGGGCAGTTCTTC. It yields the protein CASSLGTSGGPGQFF. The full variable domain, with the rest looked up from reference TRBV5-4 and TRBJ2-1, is ETGVTQSPTHLIKTRGQQVTLRCSSQSGHNTVSWYQQALGQGPQFIFQYYREEENGRGNFPPRFSGLQFPNYSSELNVNALELDDSALYLCASSLGTSGGPGQFFGPGTRLTVL.

The CDR3, as DNA: TGTGCCAGCAGCCAAGACTGGCAGGAGAACACCGGGGAGCTGTTTTTT. Its translation is CASSQDWQENTGELFF. The rearrangement joins TRBV3-1 (or the pseudogene TRBV3-2) to TRBJ2-2; no definite D call. Trimming took 0 bases from V and 1 from J, leaving 9 bases between them. CDR3 length: 16 amino acids. Germline V lookup: CDR1 LGHDT, CDR2 YNNKEL (reference sequence).

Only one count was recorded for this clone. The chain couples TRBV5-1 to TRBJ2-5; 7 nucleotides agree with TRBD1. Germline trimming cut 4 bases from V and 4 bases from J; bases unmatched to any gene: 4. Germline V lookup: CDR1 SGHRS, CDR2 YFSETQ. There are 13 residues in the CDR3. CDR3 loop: CASSLRTGETQYF. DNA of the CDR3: TGCGCCAGCAGCCTACGGACAGGAGAGACCCAGTACTTC.

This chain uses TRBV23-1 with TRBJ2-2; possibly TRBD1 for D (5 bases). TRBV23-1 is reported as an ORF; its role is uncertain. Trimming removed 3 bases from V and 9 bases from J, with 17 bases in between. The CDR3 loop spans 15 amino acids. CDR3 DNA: TGCGCCAGCAGTCAGGGGTACTACCAGGACAGGGAGCTGTTTTTT. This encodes CASSQGYYQDRELFF.

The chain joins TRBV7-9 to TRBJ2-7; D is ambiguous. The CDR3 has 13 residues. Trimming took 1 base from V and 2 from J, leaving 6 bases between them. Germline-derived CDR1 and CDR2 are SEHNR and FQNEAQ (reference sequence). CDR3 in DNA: TGTGCCAGCAGCTTAGGGGCTCCCTACGAGCAGTACTTC. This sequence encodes CASSLGAPYEQYF.